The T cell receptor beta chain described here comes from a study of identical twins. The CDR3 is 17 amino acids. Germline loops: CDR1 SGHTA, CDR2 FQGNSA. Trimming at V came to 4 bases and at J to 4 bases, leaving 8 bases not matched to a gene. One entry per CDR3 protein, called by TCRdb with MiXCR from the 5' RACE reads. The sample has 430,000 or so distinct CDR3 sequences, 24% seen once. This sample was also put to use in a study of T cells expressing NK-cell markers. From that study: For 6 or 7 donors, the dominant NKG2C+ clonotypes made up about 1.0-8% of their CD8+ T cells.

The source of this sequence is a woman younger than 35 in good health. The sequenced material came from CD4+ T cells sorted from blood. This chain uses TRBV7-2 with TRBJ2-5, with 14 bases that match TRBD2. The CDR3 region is CASSSYSGTSGRETQYF. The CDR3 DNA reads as TGTGCCAGCAGCTCCTACTCCGGGACTAGCGGGAGAGAGACCCAGTACTTC. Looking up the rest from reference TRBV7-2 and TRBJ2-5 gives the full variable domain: GAGVSQSPSNKVTEKGKDVELRCDPISGHTALYWYRQSLGQGLEFLIYFQGNSAPDKSGLPSDRFSAERTGGSVSTLTIQRTQQEDSAVYLCASSSYSGTSGRETQYFGPGTRLLVL.